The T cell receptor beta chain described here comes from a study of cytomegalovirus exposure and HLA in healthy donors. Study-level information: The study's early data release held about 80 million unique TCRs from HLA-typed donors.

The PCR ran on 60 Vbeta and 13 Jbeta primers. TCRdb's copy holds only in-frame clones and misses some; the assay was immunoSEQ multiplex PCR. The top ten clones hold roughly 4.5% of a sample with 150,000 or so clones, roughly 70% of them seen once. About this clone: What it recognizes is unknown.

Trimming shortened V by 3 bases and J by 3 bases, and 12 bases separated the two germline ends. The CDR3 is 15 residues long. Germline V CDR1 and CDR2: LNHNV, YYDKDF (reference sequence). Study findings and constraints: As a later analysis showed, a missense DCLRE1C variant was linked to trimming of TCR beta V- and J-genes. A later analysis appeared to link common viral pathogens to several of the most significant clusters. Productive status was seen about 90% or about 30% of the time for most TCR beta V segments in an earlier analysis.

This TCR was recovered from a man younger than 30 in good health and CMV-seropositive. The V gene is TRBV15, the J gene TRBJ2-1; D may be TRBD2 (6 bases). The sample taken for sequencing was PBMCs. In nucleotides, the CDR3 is TGTGCCACCAGCAGGCCCGGGACTGGCTACAATGAGCAGTTCTTC. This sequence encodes CATSRPGTGYNEQFF.